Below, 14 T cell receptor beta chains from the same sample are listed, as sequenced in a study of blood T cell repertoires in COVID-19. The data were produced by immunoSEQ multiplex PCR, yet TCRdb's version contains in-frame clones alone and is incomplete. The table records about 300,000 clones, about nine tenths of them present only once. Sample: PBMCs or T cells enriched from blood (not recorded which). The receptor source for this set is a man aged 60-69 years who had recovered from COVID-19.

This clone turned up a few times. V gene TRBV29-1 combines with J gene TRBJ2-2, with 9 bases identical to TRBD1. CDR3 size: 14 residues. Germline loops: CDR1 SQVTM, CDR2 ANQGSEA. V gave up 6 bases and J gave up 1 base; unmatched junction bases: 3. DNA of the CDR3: TGCAGCGTCGGACAGGGGATGAACACCGGGGAGCTGTTTTTT. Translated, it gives CSVGQGMNTGELFF.

The CDR3 coding sequence is TGTGCCAGCAGCTTGATTGAAGCGGGAGGACGCGAGCAGTACTTC. This translates into CASSLIEAGGREQYF. The genes are TRBV11-2 and TRBJ2-7; TRBD2 matches 9 bases. Germline CDR1 is SGHAT and CDR2 is FQNNGV. The V and J ends lost 3 bases and 6 bases, in that order; junction bases with no gene match: 9. This CDR3 comprises 15 residues.

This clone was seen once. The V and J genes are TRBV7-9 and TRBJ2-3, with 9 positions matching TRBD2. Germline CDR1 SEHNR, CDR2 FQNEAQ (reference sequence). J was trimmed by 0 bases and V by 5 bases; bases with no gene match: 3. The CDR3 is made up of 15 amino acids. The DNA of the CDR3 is TGTGCCAGCAGCCCTAGCGGGATTAGCACAGATACGCAGTATTTT. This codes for CASSPSGISTDTQYF.

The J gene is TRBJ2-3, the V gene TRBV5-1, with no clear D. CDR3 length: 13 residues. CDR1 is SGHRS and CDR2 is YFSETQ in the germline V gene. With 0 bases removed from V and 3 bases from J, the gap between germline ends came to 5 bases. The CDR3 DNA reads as TGCGCCAGCAGCTTGGGTCTGACAGATACGCAGTATTTT. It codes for CASSLGLTDTQYF. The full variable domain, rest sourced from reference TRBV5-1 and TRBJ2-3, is KAGVTQTPRYLIKTRGQQVTLSCSPISGHRSVSWYQQTPGQGLQFLFEYFSETQRNKGNFPGRFSGRQFSNSRSEMNVSTLELGDSALYLCASSLGLTDTQYFGPGTRLTVL.

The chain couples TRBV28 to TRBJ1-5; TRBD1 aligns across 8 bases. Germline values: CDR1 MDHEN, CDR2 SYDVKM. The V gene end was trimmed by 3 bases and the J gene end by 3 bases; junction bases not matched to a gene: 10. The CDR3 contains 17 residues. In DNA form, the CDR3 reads TGTGCCAGCAGTTTCCCGTTGACAGGGGCACCCAATCAGCCCCAGCATTTT. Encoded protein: CASSFPLTGAPNQPQHF.

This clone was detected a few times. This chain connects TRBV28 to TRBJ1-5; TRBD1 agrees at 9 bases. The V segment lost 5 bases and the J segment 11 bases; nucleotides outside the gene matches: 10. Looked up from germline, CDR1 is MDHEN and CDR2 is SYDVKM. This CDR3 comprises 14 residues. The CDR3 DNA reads TGTGCCAGCAGTCCCGGGACAGGGAGTTTGTCCCAGCATTTT. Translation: CASSPGTGSLSQHF.

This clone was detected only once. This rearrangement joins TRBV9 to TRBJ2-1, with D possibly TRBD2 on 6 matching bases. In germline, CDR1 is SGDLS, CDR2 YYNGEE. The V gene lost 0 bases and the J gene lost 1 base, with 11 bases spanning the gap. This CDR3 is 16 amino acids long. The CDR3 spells CASSVALSGSYNEQFF. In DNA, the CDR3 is TGTGCCAGCAGCGTAGCTCTTAGCGGATCCTACAATGAGCAGTTCTTC.

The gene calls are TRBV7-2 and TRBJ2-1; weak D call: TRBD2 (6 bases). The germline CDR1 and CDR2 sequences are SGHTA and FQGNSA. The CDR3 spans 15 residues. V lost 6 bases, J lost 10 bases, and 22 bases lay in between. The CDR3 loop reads CASRPPGLTHLEQFF. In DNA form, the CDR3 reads TGTGCCAGCAGGCCCCCGGGACTCACCCACCTAGAGCAGTTCTTC.

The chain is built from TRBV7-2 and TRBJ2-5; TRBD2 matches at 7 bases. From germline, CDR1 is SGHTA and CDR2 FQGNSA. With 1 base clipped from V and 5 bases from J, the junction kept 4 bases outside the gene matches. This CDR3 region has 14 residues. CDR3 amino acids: CASSLVGLRETQYF. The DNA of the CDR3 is TGTGCCAGCAGCTTAGTGGGACTAAGGGAGACCCAGTACTTC.

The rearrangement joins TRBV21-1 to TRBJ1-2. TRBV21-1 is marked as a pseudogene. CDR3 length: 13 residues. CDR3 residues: CASSNGGNNGYTF. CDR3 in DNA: TGTGCCAGCAGCAATGGAGGGAACAATGGCTACACCTTC.

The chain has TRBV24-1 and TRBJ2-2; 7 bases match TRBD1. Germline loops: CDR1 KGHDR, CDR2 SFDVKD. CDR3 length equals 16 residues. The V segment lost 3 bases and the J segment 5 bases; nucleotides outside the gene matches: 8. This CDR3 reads CATSDRGGAGTGELFF. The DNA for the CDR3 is TGTGCCACCAGTGATAGAGGGGGCGCCGGGACCGGGGAGCTGTTTTTT.

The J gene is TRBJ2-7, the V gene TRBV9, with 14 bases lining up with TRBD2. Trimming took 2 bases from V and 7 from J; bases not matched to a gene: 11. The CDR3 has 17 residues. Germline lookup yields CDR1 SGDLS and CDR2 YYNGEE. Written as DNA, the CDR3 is TGTGCCAGCAGCGTGGGGGGACTAGCGGGAGTGGCTGTAGAGCAGTACTTC. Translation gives CASSVGGLAGVAVEQYF.

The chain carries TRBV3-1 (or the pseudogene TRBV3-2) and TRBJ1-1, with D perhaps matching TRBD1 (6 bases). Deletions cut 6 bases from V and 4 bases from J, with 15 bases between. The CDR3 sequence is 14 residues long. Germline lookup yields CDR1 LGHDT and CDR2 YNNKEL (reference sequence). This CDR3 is CASSTGFIGTEAFF. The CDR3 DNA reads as TGTGCCAGCAGTACAGGGTTCATTGGCACTGAAGCTTTCTTT.

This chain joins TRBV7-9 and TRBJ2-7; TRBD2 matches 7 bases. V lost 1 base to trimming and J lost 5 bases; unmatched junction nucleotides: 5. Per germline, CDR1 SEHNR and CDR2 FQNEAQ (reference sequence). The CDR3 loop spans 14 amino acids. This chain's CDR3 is CASSLGGGSDEQYF. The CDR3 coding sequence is TGTGCCAGCAGCTTAGGCGGCGGGAGCGACGAGCAGTACTTC.